Given below is one T cell receptor beta chain in context. Its antigen is as yet unknown. V shed 5 bases, J shed 7 bases, and the junction held 7 bases outside the gene matches. Germline V gene lookup returns CDR1 SGHDT and CDR2 YYEEEE. The CDR3 length is 14 residues. This record comes from a study of cytomegalovirus exposure and HLA in healthy donors. For the study at large: From donors who were HLA-typed, an early data release held around 80 million unique TCRs. Study results and limitations: Analyzed later, association rates of TCRs varied across HLA loci, with DRB1 most and HLA-C fewest.

It was with 60 Vbeta and 13 Jbeta primers that the PCR ran. TCRdb keeps only in-frame clones here, not all; method: immunoSEQ multiplex PCR. The repertoire consists of about 150,000 clones, with approximately 74% occurring once and the leading ten covering 2.8%. The receptor comes from a man aged 18 to 35 in good health and CMV-seronegative. This chain joins TRBV5-6 and TRBJ1-4; 8 bases align to TRBD1. What was sequenced was PBMCs. This CDR3 reads CASRETGAVEKLFF. CDR3 coding DNA: TGTGCCAGCAGAGAGACAGGGGCGGTTGAAAAACTGTTTTTT.